The 25 T cell receptor beta chains below were found in one sample sequenced in a study of spatial heterogeneity in lung cancer (dated by TCRdb to between 2019 and 2020). Taken with the paper, the label for time point translates to: sample taken at primary tumor resection. Without any cell sorting, TCR sequencing was performed on whole RNA extracted either from tumor and nontumor lung tissue or from cryopreserved PBMC samples. Library prep was done by 5' RACE. For sequencing, a NextSeq 500 was employed. TCRdb cleaned the public reads at Q25 with fastp, built clones with MiXCR and kept in-frame beta chains. Rows merge per CDR3 protein into single entries with the most common DNA and genes. Recorded for this sample are some 47,000 distinct CDR3 sequences; approximately 7% of them occurred a single time. In total, the top ten clones hold approximately 2.6% of the sample. The sequences come from PBMCs, collected at surgery. These receptors originate from a female donor with early-stage non-small cell lung cancer.

This clonotype was counted a few times. This chain links TRBV20-1 with TRBJ1-1, with a tentative D call TRBD1 (6 bases). The ends were cut back, 1 base at V and 4 bases at J, with 25 bases in the middle. The germline V gene has CDR1 DFQATT and CDR2 SNEGSKA (reference sequence). CDR3 length equals 18 residues. The CDR3 reads CSARVILRGGRSVTEAFF. CDR3 bases: TGCAGTGCTAGAGTTATATTGAGGGGGGGCCGTAGTGTCACTGAAGCTTTCTTT.

The chain links TRBV6-1 to TRBJ2-7; D gene ambiguous. Germline loops: CDR1 MNHNS, CDR2 SASEGT. Trimming left V 1 base short and J 0 bases short, with 13 bases between. The length of the CDR3 is 16 residues. This CDR3 is CASSEEWGSSSYEQYF. The CDR3 bases are TGTGCCAGCAGTGAAGAGTGGGGATCCAGCTCCTACGAGCAGTACTTC.

This clonotype was counted many times. The gene calls are TRBV4-3 and TRBJ2-5; 7 nucleotides line up with TRBD1. CDR3 length: 17 amino acids. Germline CDR1 and CDR2: LGHNA and YSLEER. V gave up 3 bases and J gave up 4 bases; unmatched junction bases: 14. The CDR3 loop is CASSHGPWTGGRETQYF. The CDR3 DNA is TGCGCCAGCAGCCACGGCCCCTGGACAGGTGGGCGAGAGACCCAGTACTTC.

The chain couples TRBV2 to TRBJ1-5; TRBD1 matches at 9 bases. In germline, CDR1 is SNHLY, CDR2 FYNNEI. This CDR3 region has 16 residues. J gave up 7 bases and V 6 bases, and 13 bases lay outside the gene matches. In nucleotides, the CDR3 is TGTGCCAGCAGGCGTAAACCGGGACAGGGTGAGCAGCCCCAGCATTTT. It translates to CASRRKPGQGEQPQHF.

By share, this clonotype ranks as medium-sized (0.01 to 0.1%). The chain joins TRBV6-1 to TRBJ1-1; the match to TRBD1 covers 8 bases. The CDR3 consists of 14 residues. Germline CDR1 is MNHNS and CDR2 is SASEGT. V dropped 4 bases and J dropped 5; count of bases not matched to a gene: 6. CDR3 region: CASSGQGAQTEAFF. The DNA of the CDR3 is TGTGCCAGCAGTGGTCAGGGGGCGCAGACTGAAGCTTTCTTT.

This clonotype was detected ten times or more. This chain joins TRBV28 and TRBJ2-7; D is perhaps TRBD2 (6 bases). The length of the CDR3 is 16 residues. Germline V gene data show CDR1 as MDHEN and CDR2 as SYDVKM. V dropped 5 bases and J dropped 0 bases, with 17 bases sitting between them. The CDR3 nucleotides read TGTGCCAGCAGTCCTATCCCGGGACTGGACTCCTACGAGCAGTACTTC. Translation: CASSPIPGLDSYEQYF.

The table lists this clonotype with many counts. The chain carries TRBV18 and TRBJ1-4; D may be TRBD1 (6 bases). The CDR3 consists of 14 residues. Trimming removed 3 bases at V and 5 bases at J, with 10 bases between. CDR1 is KGHSH and CDR2 is LQKENI in the germline V gene. The CDR3 loop reads CASSPTGLNEKLFF. DNA of the CDR3: TGTGCCAGCTCACCTACAGGGCTGAATGAAAAACTGTTTTTT.

This clonotype occurred many times. V usage is TRBV7-3 and J usage is TRBJ2-5, with a weak D call TRBD2 (6 bases). CDR1 is SGHTA and CDR2 is FQGTGA in the germline V gene. V lost 5 bases, J lost 5 bases, and 12 bases lay in between. The CDR3 runs to 13 residues. In DNA form, the CDR3 reads TGTGCCAGCAGCGCCAGCCGGGGGGAGACCCAGTACTTC. Translated, it gives CASSASRGETQYF.

This clonotype was counted ten times or more. The chain has TRBV18 and TRBJ2-3; possible D gene TRBD1, 5 bases. Germline V gene lookup returns CDR1 KGHSH and CDR2 LQKENI. This CDR3 has 13 residues. V lost 2 bases and J 3 bases, leaving 6 bases between the germline ends. CDR3 DNA sequence: TGTGCCAGCTCACCAAGGGGTACAGATACGCAGTATTTT. Translating it yields CASSPRGTDTQYF. Looking up the rest from reference TRBV18 and TRBJ2-3 gives the full variable domain: NAGVMQNPRHLVRRRGQEARLRCSPMKGHSHVYWYRQLPEEGLKFMVYLQKENIIDESGMPKERFSAEFPKEGPSILRIQQVVRGDSAAYFCASSPRGTDTQYFGPGTRLTVL.

As to this clonotype: A much larger clone is a single base away; this may be a read error. This rearrangement joins TRBV28 to TRBJ1-5; D unresolved. The CDR3 is 12 residues long. Trimming stripped 6 bases from V and 1 base from J, with 4 bases between. Germline values: CDR1 MDHEN, CDR2 SYDVKM. The chain's CDR3 is CASSPSNQPQHF. The DNA of the CDR3 is TGTGCCAGCAGCCCCAGCAATCAGCCCCAGCATTTT.

Note on this clonotype: Since a much larger clone is just one base distant, this may be a read error. The chain combines TRBV7-9 with TRBJ2-3, with D possibly matching TRBD1 (6 bases). The CDR3 covers 16 residues. Germline V gene data show CDR1 as SEHNR and CDR2 as FQNEAQ (reference sequence). V lost 5 bases and J lost 3, with 18 bases in between. The CDR3 DNA sequence: TGTGCCAGCAGCCCTATCGGGACAATGGCTACAGATACGCAGTATTTT. Protein sequence: CASSPIGTMATDTQYF.

This clonotype was observed at least ten times. The chain carries TRBV7-8 and TRBJ2-3; D might be TRBD1 (5 bases). Trimming shortened V by 5 bases and J by 0 bases, and 12 bases separated the two germline ends. The CDR3 spans 15 residues. Germline V gives CDR1 SGHVS, CDR2 FQNEAQ. CDR3 loop: CASSRDSSSTDTQYF. The CDR3 DNA reads TGTGCCAGCAGCCGCGACAGTTCTAGCACAGATACGCAGTATTTT.

This clonotype was picked up a small number of times. The chain links TRBV6-5 to TRBJ1-3; D not certain. This CDR3 contains 12 residues. Germline V gives CDR1 MNHEY, CDR2 SVGAGI. V lost 7 bases and J 0 bases, leaving 4 bases between the germline ends. The CDR3 DNA reads as TGTGCCAGCATCTCCTCTGGAAACACCATATATTTT. This gives the protein CASISSGNTIYF.

This clonotype was counted a few times. The gene calls are TRBV6-1 and TRBJ2-2, with D maybe TRBD2 (5 bases). V was shortened by 4 bases and J by 3 bases, with 12 bases between the two germline ends. Per the germline V gene, CDR1 is MNHNS and CDR2 is SASEGT. The CDR3 length is 15 residues. Written as DNA, the CDR3 is TGTGCCAGCAGTGGACGGGGTCGGGACACCGGGGAGCTGTTTTTT. This translates into CASSGRGRDTGELFF.

This clonotype was counted only a few times. In DNA, the CDR3 is TGCAGTGCCTCGGGACAGAGGGACAATCAGCCCCAGCATTTT. Translated: CSASGQRDNQPQHF. The V gene is TRBV20-1, the J gene TRBJ1-5; 7 bases line up with TRBD1. V lost 6 bases and J lost 3; bases outside the gene matches: 8. The V gene's germline CDR1 is DFQATT and CDR2 SNEGSKA (reference sequence). The CDR3 has 14 residues.

This clonotype has a count of ten or more. The chain links TRBV5-6 to TRBJ2-7; no definite D call. The germline V and J ends were trimmed by 2 bases and 7 bases, with 13 bases remaining between them. The CDR3 has 13 residues. Germline V CDR1 and CDR2: SGHDT, YYEEEE. The CDR3 DNA is TGTGCCAGCAGCTTTGGGTTGAATGGTGAGCAGTACTTC. Translation: CASSFGLNGEQYF.

This clonotype came up many times. This rearrangement joins TRBV20-1 to TRBJ2-5, with D possibly matching TRBD2 (6 bases). V dropped 0 bases and J dropped 4 bases, with 15 bases sitting between them. Germline CDR1 reads DFQATT; CDR2 reads SNEGSKA (reference sequence). This CDR3 has 15 amino acids. CDR3 DNA: TGCAGTGCTAGAGATCTGACTAGGGACTCAGAGACCCAGTACTTC. It yields the protein CSARDLTRDSETQYF.

In this sample, this clonotype turned up a few times. V usage is TRBV7-9 and J usage is TRBJ1-1; D unclear. Germline lookup yields CDR1 SEHNR and CDR2 FQNEAQ (reference sequence). The V end was cut by 1 base, the J end by 5 bases, with 8 bases between. This CDR3 spans 13 amino acids. In DNA form, the CDR3 reads TGTGCCAGCAGCTTAGTCCAGCAGACTGAAGCTTTCTTT. Translating it yields CASSLVQQTEAFF.

This clonotype was detected ten times or more. The CDR3 loop reads CASSPTTLRGMYNEQFF. CDR3 coding DNA: TGTGCCAGCAGCCCGACGACTCTGAGAGGGATGTACAATGAGCAGTTCTTC. This rearrangement joins TRBV7-9 to TRBJ2-1, with D perhaps TRBD2 (5 bases). The CDR3 spans 17 residues. V was cut by 5 bases and J by 4 bases, with 21 bases left in between. Germline V gene sequence: CDR1 SEHNR, CDR2 FQNEAQ (reference sequence).

This clonotype was picked up a small number of times. V and J are TRBV18 and TRBJ1-3; no clear D. Germline-derived CDR1 and CDR2 are KGHSH and LQKENI. V was pared by 2 bases and J by 0 bases, with 8 bases between. This CDR3 spans 15 amino acids. The CDR3 loop reads CASSPASFSGNTIYF. CDR3 sequence (DNA): TGTGCCAGCTCACCAGCCAGTTTCTCTGGAAACACCATATATTTT.

This clonotype has at least ten counts. The V call is TRBV12-3 or TRBV12-4, the J call TRBJ2-3; possibly TRBD2 for D (6 bases). There are 16 residues in the CDR3. V lost 6 bases and J lost 2, with 18 bases in between. In DNA, the CDR3 is TGTGCCAGCAGCCCCGAGGAAGGCGGGACCACAGATACGCAGTATTTT. Protein: CASSPEEGGTTDTQYF.

This clonotype was seen repeatedly, ten times or more. The chain couples TRBV30 to TRBJ2-3, with a possible D match to TRBD2 (6 bases). This CDR3 comprises 10 residues. V was shortened by 5 bases and J by 9 bases, with 9 bases between the two germline ends. Per germline, CDR1 GTSNPN and CDR2 SVGIG (reference sequence). The CDR3, as DNA: TGTGCCTGGGAGGCGGGGACGCAGTATTTT. It encodes CAWEAGTQYF. Full variable domain (rest looked up from reference TRBV30 and TRBJ2-3): SQTIHQWPATLVQPVGSPLSLECTVEGTSNPNLYWYRQAAGRGLQLLFYSVGIGQISSEVPQNLSASRPQDRQFILSSKKLLLSDSGFYLCAWEAGTQYFGPGTRLTVL.

This clonotype was picked up many times. The gene calls are TRBV28 and TRBJ2-7; D unresolved. The CDR3 sequence is 12 residues long. The V end lost 11 bases, the J end lost 2 bases, and 13 bases lay between the germline ends. Germline assignment: CDR1 MDHEN and CDR2 SYDVKM. The CDR3 protein is CAAWTAPYEQYF. The CDR3 bases are TGTGCCGCCTGGACGGCCCCCTACGAGCAGTACTTC. The variable domain in full, with the rest retrieved from reference TRBV28 and TRBJ2-7, is DVKVTQSSRYLVKRTGEKVFLECVQDMDHENMFWYRQDPGLGLRLIYFSYDVKMKEKGDIPEGYSVSREKKERFSLILESASTNQTSMYLCAAWTAPYEQYFGPGTRLTVT.

J is TRBJ1-4 and V is TRBV19; the D is unclear. The CDR3 is 12 amino acids. V lost 5 bases and J lost 10, with 11 bases in between. CDR1 LNHDA and CDR2 SQIVND come from the germline V gene (reference sequence). The CDR3 here is CASSAGKGKLFF. Written as DNA, the CDR3 is TGTGCCAGTAGTGCAGGAAAAGGAAAACTGTTTTTT. Together with reference TRBV19 and TRBJ1-4, the CDR3 gives the full variable domain: DGGITQSPKYLFRKEGQNVTLSCEQNLNHDAMYWYRQDPGQGLRLIYYSQIVNDFQKGDIAEGYSVSREKKESFPLTVTSAQKNPTAFYLCASSAGKGKLFFGSGTQLSVL.

This clonotype was detected a few times. This chain uses TRBV6-2 or TRBV6-3 with TRBJ2-2; possible D gene TRBD2, 6 bases. Per germline, CDR1 MNHEY and CDR2 SVGEGT. V lost 5 bases, J lost 8 bases, and 15 bases lay in between. The CDR3 totals 14 residues. In DNA, the CDR3 is TGTGCCAGCAGTGACCGACTAGTTCGAGGGGAGCTGTTTTTT. Translated: CASSDRLVRGELFF.